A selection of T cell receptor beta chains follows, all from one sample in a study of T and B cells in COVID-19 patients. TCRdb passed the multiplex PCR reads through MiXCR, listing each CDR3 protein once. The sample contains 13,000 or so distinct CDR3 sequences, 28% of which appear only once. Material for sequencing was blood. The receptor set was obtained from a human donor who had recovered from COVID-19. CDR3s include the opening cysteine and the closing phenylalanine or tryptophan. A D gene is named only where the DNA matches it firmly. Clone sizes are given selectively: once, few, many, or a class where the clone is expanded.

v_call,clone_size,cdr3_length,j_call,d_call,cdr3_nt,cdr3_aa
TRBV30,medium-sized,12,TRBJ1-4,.,TGTGCCTTTACAAGGACTAATGAAAAACTGTTTTTT,CAFTRTNEKLFF
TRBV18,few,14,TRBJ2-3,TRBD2,TGTGCCAGCTCACAGCTGGGAGGGGTGGATACGCAGTATTTT,CASSQLGGVDTQYF
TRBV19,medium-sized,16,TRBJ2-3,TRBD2,TGTGCCAGCCGGACTAGCGGGGCCCCTGGCACAGATACGCAGTATTTT,CASRTSGAPGTDTQYF
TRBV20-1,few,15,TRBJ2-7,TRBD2,TGCAGTGCTAGAGAGGGAGGGAGTAGCTCCTACGAGCAGTACTTC,CSAREGGSSSYEQYF
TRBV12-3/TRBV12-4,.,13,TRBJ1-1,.,TGTGCCAGCAGGCTGGGTGGTGGCACTGAAGCTTTCTTT,CASRLGGGTEAFF
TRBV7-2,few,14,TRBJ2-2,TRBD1,TGTGCCAGCAGCTTACGGGACAGGACCGGGGAGCTGTTTTTT,CASSLRDRTGELFF
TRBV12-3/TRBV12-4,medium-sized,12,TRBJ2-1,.,TGTGCCAGCAGTCCCAACCTCAGAGAGCAGTTCTTC,CASSPNLREQFF
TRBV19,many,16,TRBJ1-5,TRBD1,TGTGCCAGTAGTATTGCAGGGGGGCATTCAAATCAGCCCCAGCATTTT,CASSIAGGHSNQPQHF
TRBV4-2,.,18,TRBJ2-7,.,.,CASSIYLCSVGQAYEQYF
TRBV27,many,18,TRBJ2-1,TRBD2,TGTGCCAGCAGTTTCCGAGCTAGCGGGAGTACATCCTACAATGAGCAGTTCTTC,CASSFRASGSTSYNEQFF
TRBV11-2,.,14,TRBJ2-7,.,TGTGCCAGCAGCCCCCTCATAAGCTCCTACGAGCAGTACTTC,CASSPLISSYEQYF
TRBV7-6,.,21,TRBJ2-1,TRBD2,TGTGCCAGCAGCCCACACCCGACTAGCGGGGGGGGGATCTCCTCCTACAATGAGCAGTTCTTC,CASSPHPTSGGGISSYNEQFF
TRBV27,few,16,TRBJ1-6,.,TGTGCCAGCAGTTTCTGGGGGGGATTCTTAAATTCACCCCTCCACTTT,CASSFWGGFLNSPLHF
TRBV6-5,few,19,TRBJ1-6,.,TGTGCCAGCAGTGAAGCAATGCCCCGAACAGGGAGTTCTTATTTTCCCCTCCACTTT,CASSEAMPRTGSSYFPLHF
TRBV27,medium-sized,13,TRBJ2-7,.,TGTGCCAGCAGTTCTAGCGACTCCTACGAGCAGTACTTC,CASSSSDSYEQYF
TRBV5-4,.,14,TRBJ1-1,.,TGTGCCAGCAGCTCCGAACAGGGCTGGACTGAAGCTTTCTTT,CASSSEQGWTEAFF
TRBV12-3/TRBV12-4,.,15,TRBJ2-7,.,TGTGCCAGTAGTACCGACGGGGACACACTTTACGAGCAGTACTTC,CASSTDGDTLYEQYF
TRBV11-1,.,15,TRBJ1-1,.,TGTGCCACCAGCCCCCCGGGACGGATGAACACTGAAGCTTTCTTT,CATSPPGRMNTEAFF
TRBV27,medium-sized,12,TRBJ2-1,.,TGTGCCAGCAGTACCTATGACAATGAGCAGTTCTTC,CASSTYDNEQFF
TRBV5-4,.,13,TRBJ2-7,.,TGTGCCAGCAGCTTGTTTGGGGGATACGAGCAGTACTTC,CASSLFGGYEQYF
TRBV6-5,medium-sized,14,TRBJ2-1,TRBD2,TGTGCCAGCAGCCCTGCCAGCGGGGGGGCAAGGCAGTTCTTC,CASSPASGGARQFF
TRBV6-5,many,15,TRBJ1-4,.,TGTGCCAGCAGTTCCAGGAAGGCAACTAATGAAAAACTGTTTTTT,CASSSRKATNEKLFF
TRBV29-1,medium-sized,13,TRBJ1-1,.,TGCAGCGTTGTAGTGGGGGTTGACACTGAAGCTTTCTTT,CSVVVGVDTEAFF
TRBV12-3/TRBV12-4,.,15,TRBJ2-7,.,TGTGCCAGCAGTGAGTCGGATGCTAGCCAGTACGAGCAGTACTTC,CASSESDASQYEQYF
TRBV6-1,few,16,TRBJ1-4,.,TGTGCCAGCAGTGAATTAAGGACAGCAACTAATGAAAAACTGTTTTTT,CASSELRTATNEKLFF
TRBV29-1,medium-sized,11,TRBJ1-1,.,TGCAGCGTTGAGGGCAGGGGCGGTGCTTTCTTT,CSVEGRGGAFF
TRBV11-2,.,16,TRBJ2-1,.,TGTGCCAGCAGCGAAAGGGGGGATTCAAGCTACAATGAGCAGTTCTTC,CASSERGDSSYNEQFF
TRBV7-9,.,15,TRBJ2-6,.,TGTGCCAGCAGCTTAGCGGGGGCTGGGGCCAACGTCCTGACTTTC,CASSLAGAGANVLTF
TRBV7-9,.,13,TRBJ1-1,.,TGTGCCATTTTCGCTTCAGGGAACACTGAAGCTTTCTTT,CAIFASGNTEAFF
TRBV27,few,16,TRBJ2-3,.,TGTGCCAGCAACCCAATAGCAGGGGGGAGCACAGATACGCAGTATTTT,CASNPIAGGSTDTQYF
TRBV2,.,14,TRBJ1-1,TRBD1,TGTGCCAGCAGTCCACAGGGGAGGGACACTGAAGCTTTCTTT,CASSPQGRDTEAFF
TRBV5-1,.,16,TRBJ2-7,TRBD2,TGCGCCAGCAGCTTGTATAGCGGGGCTGCGCCCTACGAGCAGTACTTC,CASSLYSGAAPYEQYF
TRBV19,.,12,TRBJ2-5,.,TGTGCCAGCCCGGATGGCCCGGAGACCCAGTACTTC,CASPDGPETQYF
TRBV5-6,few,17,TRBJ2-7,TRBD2,TGTGCCAGCAGCCCTTACCTTGGGGCGGGGGAATGGCACGAGCAGTACTTC,CASSPYLGAGEWHEQYF
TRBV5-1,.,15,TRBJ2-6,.,TGCGCCAGCAGATTGGGGGAGGCTGGGGCCAACGTCCTGACTTTC,CASRLGEAGANVLTF
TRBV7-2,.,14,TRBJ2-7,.,TGTGCCAGCAGCCCAAGGGCTTACTCCTACGAGCAGTACTTC,CASSPRAYSYEQYF